A selection of T cell receptor beta chains follows, all from one sample in a study of shared clonotypes between healthy human individuals. Clones were read by immunoSEQ multiplex PCR, and TCRdb kept only the in-frame ones, dropping some. The sample comprises about a million clones, roughly 80% of which are singletons, and 1.4% rests with the top ten. Sequencing used memory CD4+ T cells sorted from blood. The receptor source for this set is a man in his late teens or twenties in good health. Each CDR3 is given with its conserved first and last residue. The order of the fields is D gene, J gene, V gene, clone size, CDR3 protein, CDR3 DNA. A D gene is named only where the DNA matches it firmly. Size tells how often a clone was seen (once, few, many) or the class of an expanded clone, and some rows leave it out.

NA,TRBJ1-1,TRBV7-8,few,CASSLGHHTEAFF,TGTGCCAGCAGCTTGGGACACCACACTGAAGCTTTCTTT
NA,TRBJ1-6,TRBV20-1,NA,CSARDSATLHF,TGCAGTGCTAGAGATAGCGCAACCCTCCACTTT
TRBD2,TRBJ2-7,TRBV4-1,NA,CASSQKSDPTSVYSYEQYF,TGCGCCAGCAGCCAAAAGTCAGATCCCACTAGCGTCTACTCCTACGAGCAGTACTTC
NA,TRBJ2-3,TRBV7-3,NA,CASSRDPTSTPQYF,TGTGCCAGCAGCCGGGACCCAACTAGCACTCCGCAGTATTTT
TRBD2,TRBJ2-3,TRBV7-9,NA,CASSRQVTSGGASTDTQYF,TGTGCCAGCAGCCGCCAGGTGACTAGCGGGGGGGCTAGCACAGATACGCAGTATTTT
NA,TRBJ2-7,TRBV7-2,many,CASSLETGPYEQYF,TGTGCCAGCAGCTTAGAAACAGGGCCCTACGAGCAGTACTTC
TRBD2,TRBJ2-2,TRBV30,NA,CAWEGSSGMGTGELFF,TGTGCCTGGGAAGGATCTAGCGGGATGGGCACCGGGGAGCTGTTTTTT
TRBD1,TRBJ1-2,TRBV28,NA,CASSLPLRGQGYGYTF,TGTGCCAGCAGTCTCCCCTTGAGGGGGCAAGGCTATGGCTACACCTTC
TRBD1,TRBJ2-1,TRBV7-6,NA,CASSLGDRGEQFF,TGTGCCAGCAGCCTCGGAGACAGGGGGGAGCAGTTCTTC
TRBD1,TRBJ1-6,TRBV19,NA,CASSISQGANSPLHF,TGTGCCAGTAGTATATCGCAGGGGGCTAATTCACCCCTCCACTTT
NA,TRBJ2-7,TRBV27,NA,CASSLGGRGYEQYF,TGTGCCAGCAGTTTAGGGGGCAGGGGTTACGAGCAGTACTTC
NA,TRBJ1-2,TRBV7-8,few,CASSLGGGRNYGYTF,TGTGCCAGCAGCTTAGGCGGGGGGCGAAACTATGGCTACACCTTC
NA,TRBJ2-7,TRBV27,NA,CASSTGRDKTYEQYF,TGTGCCAGCAGTACAGGGCGGGACAAGACCTACGAGCAGTACTTC
NA,TRBJ2-2,TRBV7-8,NA,CASSLIGSGRNTGELFF,TGTGCCAGCAGCTTAATCGGGAGCGGGCGGAACACCGGGGAGCTGTTTTTT
TRBD2,TRBJ2-5,TRBV5-7,NA,CASSLRLAGGDQETQYF,TGTGCCAGCAGCTTGAGGCTAGCGGGGGGGGACCAAGAGACCCAGTACTTC